These 20 T cell receptor beta chains were all obtained from the same sample, sequenced in a study of T cell repertoires in cytomegalovirus infection. The antigens these receptors bind are not known. A single record per CDR3 protein comes from TCRdb applying MiXCR to the reads. The table includes about 160,000 distinct CDR3 sequences, roughly 22% detected once. Material: CD8+ T cells from cultured PBMCs, obtained from culture after CMV antigen stimulation. Receptor source: a human donor in good health (CMV status not recorded). Some clones in this sample may be carry-over from other donors' samples.

This clonotype has at least ten counts. The V gene is TRBV4-1, the J gene TRBJ2-1; 8 nucleotides match TRBD2. Losses at the gene ends were 0 bases for V and 4 bases for J; bases not matched to a gene: 8. The CDR3 contains 17 residues. Germline V gene data show CDR1 as MGHRA and CDR2 as YSYEKL. In nucleotides, the CDR3 is TGCGCCAGCAGCCAAGACGGAGAGCGGGGGTTTTACAATGAGCAGTTCTTC. This translates into CASSQDGERGFYNEQFF.

This chain connects TRBV7-6 to TRBJ2-2; D tentatively fits TRBD1 or TRBD2 (6 bases each). The germline gives CDR1 SGHVS, CDR2 FNYEAQ. The CDR3 is 17 residues long. V was pared by 1 base and J by 3 bases, with 15 bases between. As DNA, the CDR3 is TGTGCCAGCAGCTTAGGTTCCGGGGGCGCTTACACCGGGGAGCTGTTTTTT. Encoded protein: CASSLGSGGAYTGELFF. The full variable domain, its missing parts supplied by reference TRBV7-6 and TRBJ2-2, is GAGVSQSPRYKVTKRGQDVALRCDPISGHVSLYWYRQALGQGPEFLTYFNYEAQQDKSGLPNDRFSAERPEGSISTLTIQRTEQRDSAMYRCASSLGSGGAYTGELFFGEGSRLTVL.

This sequence joins TRBV12-3 or TRBV12-4 and TRBJ1-4; no clear D gene. Trimming stripped 3 bases from V and 14 bases from J, with 16 bases between. The CDR3 is 13 residues long. As DNA, the CDR3 is TGTGCCAGCAGTTTGGGAGGAGGAATTGGCCTGTTTTTT. Amino acids: CASSLGGGIGLFF.

This clonotype was found a few times. This chain connects TRBV25-1 to TRBJ1-1; the D is unclear. Per the germline V gene, CDR1 is MGHDK and CDR2 is SYGVNS. V lost 1 base to trimming and J lost 10 bases, with 13 bases between them. CDR3 length: 13 amino acids. DNA for the CDR3: TGTGCCAGCAGTGAATTGCCCTTCATCGGAGCTTTCTTT. Protein product: CASSELPFIGAFF.

The chain uses TRBV7-6 and TRBJ2-1, with D hard to call. V lost 2 bases and J lost 15, with 11 bases in between. This CDR3 region has 11 residues. Germline V gene lookup returns CDR1 SGHVS and CDR2 FNYEAQ. CDR3 in amino acids: CASSLLGSTFF. CDR3 nucleotide sequence: TGTGCCAGCAGCTTACTGGGTAGCACGTTCTTC. Full variable domain (outside the CDR3, taken from reference TRBV7-6 and TRBJ2-1): GAGVSQSPRYKVTKRGQDVALRCDPISGHVSLYWYRQALGQGPEFLTYFNYEAQQDKSGLPNDRFSAERPEGSISTLTIQRTEQRDSAMYRCASSLLGSTFFGPGTRLTVL.

The gene calls are TRBV7-6 and TRBJ2-5; D is unresolved. The germline CDR1 and CDR2 sequences are SGHVS and FNYEAQ. V dropped 5 bases and J dropped 0 bases, with 13 bases sitting between them. The CDR3 spans 15 residues. The CDR3 region is CASSANPDYQETQYF. The CDR3 coding sequence is TGTGCCAGCAGCGCCAACCCCGATTACCAAGAGACCCAGTACTTC.

This clonotype came up a few times. The chain has TRBV7-2 and TRBJ1-5, with a tentative D call TRBD1 (6 bases). There are 15 residues in the CDR3. Germline values: CDR1 SGHTA, CDR2 FQGNSA. The V end lost 2 bases, the J end lost 5 bases, and 13 bases lay between the germline ends. The CDR3 loop is CASSLYSGAHQPQHF. The CDR3 bases are TGTGCCAGCAGCTTATATTCAGGGGCGCATCAGCCCCAGCATTTT.

V is TRBV13 and J is TRBJ1-1; D is unclear. CDR3 length: 12 residues. V was clipped by 3 bases and J by 3 bases, with 5 bases between them. The V gene's germline CDR1 is PRHDT and CDR2 FYEKMQ (reference sequence). CDR3 DNA: TGTGCCAGCAGCTTTGTGGACACTGAAGCTTTCTTT. Its protein is CASSFVDTEAFF.

The V call is TRBV27, the J call TRBJ2-3, with D maybe TRBD2 (6 bases). The CDR3 totals 15 residues. Germline V gives CDR1 MNHEY, CDR2 SMNVEV (reference sequence). V shed 4 bases and J shed 1 base, with 12 bases lying between them. The chain's CDR3 is CASSSWDSGTDTQYF. The CDR3 DNA reads TGTGCCAGCAGTTCGTGGGACTCCGGCACAGATACGCAGTATTTT.

V and J are TRBV9 and TRBJ1-1; D is unclear. The length of the CDR3 is 13 residues. Germline V gives CDR1 SGDLS, CDR2 YYNGEE. V was clipped by 1 base and J by 2 bases, with 6 bases between them. CDR3 protein: CASSVPLNTEAFF. CDR3 nucleotide sequence: TGTGCCAGCAGCGTACCTCTTAACACTGAAGCTTTCTTT.

The J gene is TRBJ2-4, the V gene TRBV7-2; maybe TRBD2 (7 bases). The germline gives CDR1 SGHTA, CDR2 FQGNSA. The V and J ends lost 5 bases and 0 bases respectively, with 23 bases between them. The CDR3 loop spans 19 amino acids. Written as DNA, the CDR3 is TGTGCCAGCAGCGCATTACAGGGAGCGGGATTTCTAGCCAAAAACATTCAGTACTTC. Its translation is CASSALQGAGFLAKNIQYF.

At least ten counts were recorded for this clonotype. The chain has TRBV7-3 and TRBJ2-1, with D perhaps being TRBD1 or TRBD2 (5 bases each). This CDR3 has 16 residues. Deletions cut 1 base from V and 0 bases from J, with 10 bases between. Germline V CDR1 and CDR2: SGHTA, FQGTGA. This CDR3 reads CASSLNGGGSYNEQFF. The CDR3 nucleotides read TGTGCCAGCAGCTTAAATGGGGGTGGCTCCTACAATGAGCAGTTCTTC.

The V and J genes are TRBV6-1 and TRBJ1-4; D may be TRBD1 (6 bases). CDR3 length equals 15 residues. V was trimmed by 4 bases and J by 6 bases, leaving 15 bases between them. Germline-derived CDR1 and CDR2 are MNHNS and SASEGT. CDR3 loop: CASSGSQGRDEKLFF. DNA of the CDR3: TGTGCCAGCAGTGGCAGTCAGGGGCGAGATGAAAAACTGTTTTTT.

This chain links TRBV7-6 with TRBJ2-1, with 7 positions matching TRBD2. From germline, CDR1 is SGHVS and CDR2 FNYEAQ. The CDR3 has 17 residues. The junction had 8 bases not matched to a gene; V was cut back by 2 bases and J by 1 base. In DNA, the CDR3 is TGTGCCAGCAGCTTATATCTCGGCGGGGGATCCTACAATGAGCAGTTCTTC. Protein sequence: CASSLYLGGGSYNEQFF.

The V call is TRBV12-3 or TRBV12-4, the J call TRBJ1-5; the D gene is possibly TRBD1 (6 bases). The CDR3 totals 14 residues. V was clipped by 7 bases and J by 0 bases, with 10 bases between them. The CDR3 reads CASKGQISNQPQHF. Here the CDR3 DNA reads TGTGCCAGCAAAGGACAGATTAGCAATCAGCCCCAGCATTTT.

This chain links TRBV7-2 with TRBJ2-7; D is unclear. The CDR3 totals 15 residues. Germline CDR1 is SGHTA and CDR2 is FQGNSA. Trimming cost V 5 bases and J 5 bases, with 19 bases left between them. The CDR3 reads CASSLTRSPGHEQYF. For the CDR3, the DNA is TGTGCCAGCAGCCTAACCCGGTCCCCCGGCCACGAGCAGTACTTC. Together with reference TRBV7-2 and TRBJ2-7, the CDR3 gives the full variable domain: GAGVSQSPSNKVTEKGKDVELRCDPISGHTALYWYRQSLGQGLEFLIYFQGNSAPDKSGLPSDRFSAERTGGSVSTLTIQRTQQEDSAVYLCASSLTRSPGHEQYFGPGTRLTVT.

This rearrangement joins TRBV6-2 or TRBV6-3 to TRBJ1-3, with a tentative D call TRBD1 (6 bases). The CDR3 is made up of 16 amino acids. Germline values: CDR1 MNHEY, CDR2 SVGEGT. The V end was cut by 6 bases, the J end by 5 bases, with 20 bases between. The CDR3 coding sequence is TGTGCCAGCAGCACCCCTCAGCGGCAGGGGCGAAACACCATATATTTT. It encodes CASSTPQRQGRNTIYF.

This clonotype was observed a handful of times. CDR3 bases: TGTGCCAGCAGCTTAGGTCAGATCAGCTCCTACAATGAGCAGTTCTTC. Amino acids: CASSLGQISSYNEQFF. The chain is built from TRBV7-9 and TRBJ2-1; D gene uncertain. Germline CDR1 reads SEHNR; CDR2 reads FQNEAQ (reference sequence). The CDR3 covers 16 residues. V dropped 1 base and J dropped 0 bases, with 10 bases sitting between them.

This rearrangement joins TRBV7-2 to TRBJ2-1; 10 nucleotides match TRBD2. Trimming cost V 5 bases and J 9 bases; bases outside gene matches: 10. This CDR3 has 15 residues. CDR1 and CDR2 from the germline V gene are SGHTA and FQGNSA. CDR3 residues: CASSLLAGGTFEQFF. CDR3 DNA sequence: TGTGCCAGCAGCCTCTTAGCGGGGGGTACGTTTGAGCAGTTCTTC.

In this sample, this clonotype turned up a few times. The rearrangement links TRBV19 to TRBJ1-5, with D possibly matching TRBD1 (6 bases). V was pared by 5 bases and J by 0 bases, with 11 bases between. The CDR3 spans 15 residues. The germline gives CDR1 LNHDA, CDR2 SQIVND (reference sequence). The CDR3 spells CASSSTGDSNQPQHF. The DNA of the CDR3 is TGTGCCAGTAGTTCGACAGGAGATAGCAATCAGCCCCAGCATTTT.